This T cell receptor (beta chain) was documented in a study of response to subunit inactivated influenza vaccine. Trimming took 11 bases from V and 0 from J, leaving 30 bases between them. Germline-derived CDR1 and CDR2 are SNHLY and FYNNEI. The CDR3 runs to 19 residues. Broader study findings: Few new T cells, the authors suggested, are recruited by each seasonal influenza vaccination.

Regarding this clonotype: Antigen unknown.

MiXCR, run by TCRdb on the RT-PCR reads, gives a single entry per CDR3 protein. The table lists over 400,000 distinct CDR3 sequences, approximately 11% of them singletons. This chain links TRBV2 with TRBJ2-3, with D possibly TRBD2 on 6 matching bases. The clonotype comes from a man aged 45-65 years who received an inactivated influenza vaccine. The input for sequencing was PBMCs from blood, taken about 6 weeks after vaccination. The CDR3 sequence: CAFCLYPWRAGPSTDTQYF. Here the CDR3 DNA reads TGTGCCTTCTGTTTATACCCTTGGCGAGCGGGCCCTAGCACAGATACGCAGTATTTT.